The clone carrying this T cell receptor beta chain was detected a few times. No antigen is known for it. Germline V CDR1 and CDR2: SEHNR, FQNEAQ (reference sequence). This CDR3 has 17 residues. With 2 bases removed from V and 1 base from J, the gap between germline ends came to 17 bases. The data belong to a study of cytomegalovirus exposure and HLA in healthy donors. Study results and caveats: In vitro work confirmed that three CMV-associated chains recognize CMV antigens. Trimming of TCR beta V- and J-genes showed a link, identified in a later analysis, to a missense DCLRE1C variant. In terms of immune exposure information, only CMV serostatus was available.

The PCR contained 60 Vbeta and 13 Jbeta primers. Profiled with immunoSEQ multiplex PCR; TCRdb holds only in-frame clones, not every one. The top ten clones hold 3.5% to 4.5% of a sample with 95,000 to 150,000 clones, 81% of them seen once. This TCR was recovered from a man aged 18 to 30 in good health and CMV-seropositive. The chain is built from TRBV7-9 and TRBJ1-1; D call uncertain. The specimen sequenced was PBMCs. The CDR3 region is CASSLFTTVFENTEAFF. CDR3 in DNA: TGTGCCAGCAGCTTATTTACCACGGTGTTTGAGAACACTGAAGCTTTCTTT.